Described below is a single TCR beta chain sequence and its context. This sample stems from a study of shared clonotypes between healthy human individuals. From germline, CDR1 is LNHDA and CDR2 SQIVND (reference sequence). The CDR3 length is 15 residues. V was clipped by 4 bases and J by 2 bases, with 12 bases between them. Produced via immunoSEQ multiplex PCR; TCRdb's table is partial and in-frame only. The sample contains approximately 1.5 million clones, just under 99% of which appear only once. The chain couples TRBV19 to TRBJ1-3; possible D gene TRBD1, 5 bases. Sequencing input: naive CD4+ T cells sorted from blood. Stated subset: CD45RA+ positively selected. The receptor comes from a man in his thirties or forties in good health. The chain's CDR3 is CASSNNQGAGNTIYF. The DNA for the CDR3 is TGTGCCAGTAGTAACAACCAGGGAGCTGGAAACACCATATATTTT.